The present entry profiles one T cell receptor beta chain with its context. The data belong to a study of blood T cell repertoires in COVID-19. Profiled with immunoSEQ multiplex PCR; TCRdb holds only in-frame clones, not every one. The sample has approximately 320,000 clones; more than 90% are singletons. Material: PBMCs or T cells enriched from blood (not recorded which). This sequence was found in a man between 60 and 75 years old who had recovered from COVID-19.

CDR3 nucleotide sequence: TGTGCCAGTAGTCCCGGACAGGGCTTCTCCTACGAGCAGTACTTC. It translates to CASSPGQGFSYEQYF. The rearrangement joins TRBV19 to TRBJ2-7, with TRBD1 identical over 8 bases. There are 15 residues in the CDR3. Germline CDR1 reads LNHDA; CDR2 reads SQIVND (reference sequence). Trimming at V came to 5 bases and at J to 0 bases, leaving 6 bases not matched to a gene.